These 14 T cell receptor beta chains came from one sample sequenced in a study of response to subunit inactivated influenza vaccine. TCRdb analysed the RT-PCR reads with MiXCR anew, one entry per CDR3 protein. The table records 500,000 to 550,000 distinct CDR3 sequences, approximately 7.7% of them present only once. This material consisted of PBMCs from blood, taken less than 25 months after vaccination. The receptors shown here come from a man aged 50 to 69 who received an inactivated influenza vaccine.

This clonotype was recorded many times. The chain recombines TRBV7-2 with TRBJ1-1; D might be TRBD1 (5 bases). CDR1 and CDR2 (germline): SGHTA, FQGNSA. V lost 3 bases, J lost 1 base, and 9 bases lay in between. There are 14 residues in the CDR3. In DNA form, the CDR3 reads TGTGCCAGCAGCTTCCCGGGACCGAACACTGAAGCTTTCTTT. It specifies CASSFPGPNTEAFF. Looking up the rest from reference TRBV7-2 and TRBJ1-1 gives the full variable domain: GAGVSQSPSNKVTEKGKDVELRCDPISGHTALYWYRQSLGQGLEFLIYFQGNSAPDKSGLPSDRFSAERTGGSVSTLTIQRTQQEDSAVYLCASSFPGPNTEAFFGQGTRLTVV.

This rearrangement joins TRBV12-3 or TRBV12-4 to TRBJ2-7, with D tentatively TRBD2 (5 bases). Trimming stripped 6 bases from V and 11 bases from J, with 20 bases between. This CDR3 contains 13 residues. The DNA of the CDR3 is TGTGCCAGCAGCCTATCCGGGATCTTTTCGGAGTACTTC. Translated, it gives CASSLSGIFSEYF.

This clonotype has just one count. This chain connects TRBV4-1 to TRBJ2-1, with 11 bases matching TRBD1. The CDR3 is made up of 17 amino acids. Germline V gene lookup returns CDR1 MGHRA and CDR2 YSYEKL. Losses at the gene ends were 4 bases for V and 7 bases for J; bases not matched to a gene: 12. The CDR3 loop is CASSRTWTGGAVNEQFF. In DNA, the CDR3 is TGCGCCAGCAGCCGAACTTGGACAGGGGGCGCGGTAAATGAGCAGTTCTTC.

The chain is built from TRBV2 and TRBJ2-3; D is unresolved. Deletions cut 3 bases from V and 0 bases from J, with 10 bases between. CDR1 SNHLY and CDR2 FYNNEI come from the germline V gene. The length of the CDR3 is 15 residues. Written as DNA, the CDR3 is TGTGCCAGCAGTGATTTGGCCATTAGCACAGATACGCAGTATTTT. This codes for CASSDLAISTDTQYF.

This clonotype turned up a few times. This chain uses TRBV7-2 with TRBJ2-7; weak D call: TRBD1 (5 bases). CDR3 size: 15 residues. V was clipped by 2 bases and J by 2 bases, with 13 bases between them. CDR1 SGHTA and CDR2 FQGNSA come from the germline V gene. The DNA for the CDR3 is TGTGCCAGCAGCTTATATCAGGGTCGCACCTACGAGCAGTACTTC. Its translation: CASSLYQGRTYEQYF.

V is TRBV28 and J is TRBJ2-7; the match to TRBD1 covers 7 bases. The CDR3 covers 14 residues. With 6 bases clipped from V and 3 bases from J, the junction kept 8 bases outside the gene matches. The germline gives CDR1 MDHEN, CDR2 SYDVKM. The CDR3 region has the DNA TGTGCCAGCAGACCTGGGACAGTGGGCTACGAGCAGTACTTC. It specifies CASRPGTVGYEQYF.

CDR3: CSARDWELVQTPNSNQPQHF. DNA for the CDR3: TGCAGTGCTAGAGATTGGGAGTTGGTACAGACCCCCAATAGCAATCAGCCCCAGCATTTT. The chain joins TRBV20-1 to TRBJ1-5, with D unresolved. CDR1 and CDR2 from the germline V gene are DFQATT and SNEGSKA (reference sequence). V dropped 0 bases and J dropped 0 bases, with 24 bases sitting between them. The CDR3 runs 20 residues.

The chain links TRBV7-9 to TRBJ2-1; 10 nucleotides align to TRBD2. The germline CDR1 and CDR2 sequences are SEHNR and FQNEAQ (reference sequence). This CDR3 is 16 amino acids long. Trimming cost V 4 bases and J 6 bases; bases outside gene matches: 9. As DNA, the CDR3 is TGTGCCAGCAGCTCAATACTAGCGGGATCGGGCAATGAGCAGTTCTTC. Protein sequence: CASSSILAGSGNEQFF.

The rearrangement uses TRBV5-1 and TRBJ2-3, with D possibly TRBD2 on 6 matching bases. The CDR3 totals 14 residues. Trimming left V 0 bases short and J 5 bases short, with 10 bases between. CDR1 is SGHRS and CDR2 is YFSETQ in the germline V gene. DNA for the CDR3: TGCGCCAGCAGCTTGGACGGGGGAATAGATACGCAGTATTTT. Its protein product is CASSLDGGIDTQYF.

This clonotype was detected ten times or more. This chain joins TRBV5-1 and TRBJ2-1; TRBD2 is a possible D gene (6 bases). The V end lost 4 bases, the J end lost 5 bases, and 13 bases lay between the germline ends. CDR1 is SGHRS, CDR2 YFSETQ, per germline. There are 14 residues in the CDR3. This CDR3 reads CASSQTGGNNEQFF. Written as DNA, the CDR3 is TGCGCCAGCAGCCAAACTGGGGGGAACAATGAGCAGTTCTTC.

The table lists this clonotype with many counts. The chain is built from TRBV12-3 or TRBV12-4 and TRBJ1-5, with a weak D call TRBD1 (5 bases). The V and J ends lost 3 bases and 3 bases respectively, with 12 bases between them. The length of the CDR3 is 15 residues. In DNA form, the CDR3 reads TGTGCCAGCAGTTTGGGACGAGTCATCAATCAGCCCCAGCATTTT. It encodes CASSLGRVINQPQHF.

This clonotype was seen at least ten times. This chain connects TRBV24-1 to TRBJ2-2; D remains unclear. The V and J ends lost 3 bases and 0 bases respectively, with 7 bases between them. This CDR3 is built from 15 residues. The germline V gene has CDR1 KGHDR and CDR2 SFDVKD. The CDR3 spells CATSDHGSNTGELFF. The CDR3, as DNA: TGTGCCACCAGTGATCACGGTTCGAACACCGGGGAGCTGTTTTTT.

This clonotype showed up just a few times. This sequence joins TRBV10-3 and TRBJ2-3; D perhaps matches TRBD2 (6 bases). Trimming removed 3 bases from V and 0 bases from J, with 22 bases in between. Germline V CDR1 and CDR2: ENHRY, SYGVKD. The CDR3 runs 19 residues. DNA for the CDR3: TGTGCCATCAGTGAATCGGGACTTTCTACAATTCCTAGCACAGATACGCAGTATTTT. Translation gives CAISESGLSTIPSTDTQYF.

There are many counts of this clonotype. This chain's CDR3 is CASSLGAPQETQYF. The CDR3 region has the DNA TGCGCCAGCAGCCTTGGGGCCCCTCAAGAGACCCAGTACTTC. The chain recombines TRBV5-1 with TRBJ2-5, with TRBD1 as a possible D gene (5 bases). The germline V gene encodes CDR1 SGHRS and CDR2 YFSETQ. This CDR3 is built from 14 residues. V shed 4 bases and J shed 2 bases, with 12 bases lying between them.